Shown below are 15 T cell receptor beta chains from a single sample sequenced in a study of T cell changes during pregnancy in multiple sclerosis. Clones were sequenced by immunoSEQ multiplex PCR, and TCRdb holds only the in-frame ones, with some missing. The sample records about 69,000 clones, approximately 91% being singletons. The sample was peripheral blood, taken in the third trimester of pregnancy. These receptors were obtained from a female donor with multiple sclerosis, enrolled in a pregnancy study.

This chain connects TRBV4-3 to TRBJ2-1; maybe TRBD1 (6 bases). CDR1 is LGHNA and CDR2 is YSLEER in the germline V gene. Trimming took off 4 bases at V and 2 bases at J, with 15 bases between the two ends. CDR3 length: 16 residues. DNA of the CDR3: TGCGCCAGCAGCCCGGACAGTCCATCACCCTACAATGAGCAGTTCTTC. It is translated as CASSPDSPSPYNEQFF.

The CDR3 spells CASSLQRADYGYTF. As DNA, the CDR3 is TGCGCCAGCAGCTTACAGAGGGCTGACTATGGCTACACCTTC. The chain links TRBV5-1 to TRBJ1-2; D not resolved. V shed 2 bases and J shed 3 bases, with 11 bases lying between them. The CDR3 has 14 amino acids. Per the germline V gene, CDR1 is SGHRS and CDR2 is YFSETQ.

This rearrangement joins TRBV18 to TRBJ1-5, with no clear D. From germline, CDR1 is KGHSH and CDR2 LQKENI. V lost 3 bases and J lost 0, with 6 bases in between. This CDR3 is built from 14 residues. The CDR3 is CASSPSNSNQPQHF. CDR3 DNA: TGTGCCAGCTCACCGAGCAATAGCAATCAGCCCCAGCATTTT.

This clone has only one observation. DNA of the CDR3: TGTGCCATCAGTGAGCTCGGGACTTCCTACGAGCAGTACTTC. It codes for CAISELGTSYEQYF. This chain joins TRBV10-3 and TRBJ2-7; D is perhaps TRBD2 (6 bases). V was cut by 2 bases and J by 1 base, with 9 bases left in between. The CDR3 sequence is 14 residues long. The germline CDR1 and CDR2 sequences are ENHRY and SYGVKD.

This rearrangement joins TRBV7-6 to TRBJ1-1; tentatively, D is TRBD1 (5 bases). The V end was cut by 1 base, the J end by 3 bases, with 12 bases between. Germline V gene lookup returns CDR1 SGHVS and CDR2 FNYEAQ. The CDR3 spans 15 residues. CDR3 loop: CASSLEAGLHTEAFF. The CDR3 DNA follows: TGTGCCAGCAGCTTAGAGGCAGGGCTTCACACTGAAGCTTTCTTT.

To note about this clone: The sample holds other DNA sequences that translate to the same CDR3. The chain recombines TRBV5-1 with TRBJ1-6; D may be TRBD1 (6 bases). The germline V gene has CDR1 SGHRS and CDR2 YFSETQ. Trimming removed 4 bases at V and 5 bases at J, with 10 bases between. CDR3 length: 14 amino acids. This CDR3 is CASSLGQNNSPLHF. The CDR3 DNA is TGCGCCAGCAGCCTCGGACAGAATAATTCACCCCTCCACTTT.

V is TRBV5-4 and J is TRBJ2-1; tentative D call: TRBD1 (6 bases). The CDR3 length is 12 residues. Germline V CDR1 and CDR2: SGHNT, YYREEE (reference sequence). V lost 5 bases to trimming and J lost 8 bases, with 11 bases between them. The CDR3 DNA sequence: TGTGCCAGCAGTCACAGGGCGGATGAGCAGTTCTTC. Translating it yields CASSHRADEQFF.

The chain uses TRBV6-6 and TRBJ2-5; a possible D gene is TRBD1 (5 bases). CDR1 is MNHNY and CDR2 is SVGAGI in the germline V gene (reference sequence). There are 12 residues in the CDR3. Trimming stripped 6 bases from V and 6 bases from J, with 11 bases between. The CDR3 is CASRLRGKTQYF. The CDR3 DNA sequence: TGTGCCAGCAGGCTAAGGGGAAAGACCCAGTACTTC.

V and J are TRBV5-5 and TRBJ1-2; perhaps TRBD1 as D (5 bases). The CDR3 is made up of 13 amino acids. The V gene lost 3 bases and the J gene lost 4 bases, with 10 bases spanning the gap. CDR1 and CDR2 from the germline V gene are SGHKS and YYEKEE (reference sequence). CDR3 sequence reads: CASSSDRLYGYTF. As DNA, the CDR3 is TGTGCCAGCAGCTCCGACAGACTCTATGGCTACACCTTC.

The gene calls are TRBV11-2 and TRBJ2-5; no firm D call. The CDR3 extends over 15 amino acids. V was clipped by 1 base and J by 0 bases, with 9 bases between them. Germline V gene sequence: CDR1 SGHAT, CDR2 FQNNGV. The CDR3 bases are TGTGCCAGCAGCTTAGGGTCCGGGTACCAAGAGACCCAGTACTTC. It is translated as CASSLGSGYQETQYF. Combining the CDR3 with reference TRBV11-2 and TRBJ2-5 gives the whole variable domain EAGVAQSPRYKIIEKRQSVAFWCNPISGHATLYWYQQILGQGPKLLIQFQNNGVVDDSQLPKDRFSAERLKGVDSTLKIQPAKLEDSAVYLCASSLGSGYQETQYFGPGTRLLVL.

The chain uses TRBV7-2 and TRBJ1-6; TRBD1 matches at 8 bases. V dropped 6 bases and J dropped 10; count of bases not matched to a gene: 5. There are 13 residues in the CDR3. Per germline, CDR1 SGHTA and CDR2 FQGNSA. CDR3 nucleotide sequence: TGTGCCAGCAGTAGGACAGGGCGGTCACCCCTCCACTTT. As protein: CASSRTGRSPLHF.

The J gene is TRBJ2-1, the V gene TRBV4-3, with 15 nucleotides matching TRBD2. Germline values: CDR1 LGHNA, CDR2 YSLEER. Losses at the gene ends were 2 bases for V and 9 bases for J; bases not matched to a gene: 8. This CDR3 is 17 amino acids long. The CDR3 sequence is CASSQSGLAGGPGEQFF. CDR3 sequence (DNA): TGCGCCAGCAGCCAATCAGGACTAGCGGGGGGGCCTGGTGAGCAGTTCTTC.

CDR3 sequence: CASSLTGEAYGYTF. CDR3 bases: TGTGCCAGCAGCTTAACAGGGGAGGCCTATGGCTACACCTTC. The V gene is TRBV7-3, the J gene TRBJ1-2; possible D gene TRBD1, 5 bases. The germline gives CDR1 SGHTA, CDR2 FQGTGA. The CDR3 totals 14 residues. The V and J ends lost 0 bases and 4 bases respectively, with 9 bases between them.

This chain uses TRBV23-1 with TRBJ2-7, with D unresolved. TRBV23-1 is sorted into the ORF group, with uncertain function. With 10 bases removed from V and 2 bases from J, the gap between germline ends came to 9 bases. The CDR3 is 11 amino acids. The CDR3 protein is CAIWAAYEQYF. The CDR3 nucleotides read TGCGCCATTTGGGCAGCCTACGAGCAGTACTTC.

The chain has TRBV2 and TRBJ1-2; possibly TRBD1 for D (6 bases). CDR1 is SNHLY and CDR2 is FYNNEI in the germline V gene. The CDR3 sequence is 12 residues long. V was cut by 4 bases and J by 8 bases, with 11 bases left in between. The CDR3 nucleotides read TGTGCCAGCAGTGCACAGGGTGGGGGCTACACCTTC. This sequence encodes CASSAQGGGYTF.